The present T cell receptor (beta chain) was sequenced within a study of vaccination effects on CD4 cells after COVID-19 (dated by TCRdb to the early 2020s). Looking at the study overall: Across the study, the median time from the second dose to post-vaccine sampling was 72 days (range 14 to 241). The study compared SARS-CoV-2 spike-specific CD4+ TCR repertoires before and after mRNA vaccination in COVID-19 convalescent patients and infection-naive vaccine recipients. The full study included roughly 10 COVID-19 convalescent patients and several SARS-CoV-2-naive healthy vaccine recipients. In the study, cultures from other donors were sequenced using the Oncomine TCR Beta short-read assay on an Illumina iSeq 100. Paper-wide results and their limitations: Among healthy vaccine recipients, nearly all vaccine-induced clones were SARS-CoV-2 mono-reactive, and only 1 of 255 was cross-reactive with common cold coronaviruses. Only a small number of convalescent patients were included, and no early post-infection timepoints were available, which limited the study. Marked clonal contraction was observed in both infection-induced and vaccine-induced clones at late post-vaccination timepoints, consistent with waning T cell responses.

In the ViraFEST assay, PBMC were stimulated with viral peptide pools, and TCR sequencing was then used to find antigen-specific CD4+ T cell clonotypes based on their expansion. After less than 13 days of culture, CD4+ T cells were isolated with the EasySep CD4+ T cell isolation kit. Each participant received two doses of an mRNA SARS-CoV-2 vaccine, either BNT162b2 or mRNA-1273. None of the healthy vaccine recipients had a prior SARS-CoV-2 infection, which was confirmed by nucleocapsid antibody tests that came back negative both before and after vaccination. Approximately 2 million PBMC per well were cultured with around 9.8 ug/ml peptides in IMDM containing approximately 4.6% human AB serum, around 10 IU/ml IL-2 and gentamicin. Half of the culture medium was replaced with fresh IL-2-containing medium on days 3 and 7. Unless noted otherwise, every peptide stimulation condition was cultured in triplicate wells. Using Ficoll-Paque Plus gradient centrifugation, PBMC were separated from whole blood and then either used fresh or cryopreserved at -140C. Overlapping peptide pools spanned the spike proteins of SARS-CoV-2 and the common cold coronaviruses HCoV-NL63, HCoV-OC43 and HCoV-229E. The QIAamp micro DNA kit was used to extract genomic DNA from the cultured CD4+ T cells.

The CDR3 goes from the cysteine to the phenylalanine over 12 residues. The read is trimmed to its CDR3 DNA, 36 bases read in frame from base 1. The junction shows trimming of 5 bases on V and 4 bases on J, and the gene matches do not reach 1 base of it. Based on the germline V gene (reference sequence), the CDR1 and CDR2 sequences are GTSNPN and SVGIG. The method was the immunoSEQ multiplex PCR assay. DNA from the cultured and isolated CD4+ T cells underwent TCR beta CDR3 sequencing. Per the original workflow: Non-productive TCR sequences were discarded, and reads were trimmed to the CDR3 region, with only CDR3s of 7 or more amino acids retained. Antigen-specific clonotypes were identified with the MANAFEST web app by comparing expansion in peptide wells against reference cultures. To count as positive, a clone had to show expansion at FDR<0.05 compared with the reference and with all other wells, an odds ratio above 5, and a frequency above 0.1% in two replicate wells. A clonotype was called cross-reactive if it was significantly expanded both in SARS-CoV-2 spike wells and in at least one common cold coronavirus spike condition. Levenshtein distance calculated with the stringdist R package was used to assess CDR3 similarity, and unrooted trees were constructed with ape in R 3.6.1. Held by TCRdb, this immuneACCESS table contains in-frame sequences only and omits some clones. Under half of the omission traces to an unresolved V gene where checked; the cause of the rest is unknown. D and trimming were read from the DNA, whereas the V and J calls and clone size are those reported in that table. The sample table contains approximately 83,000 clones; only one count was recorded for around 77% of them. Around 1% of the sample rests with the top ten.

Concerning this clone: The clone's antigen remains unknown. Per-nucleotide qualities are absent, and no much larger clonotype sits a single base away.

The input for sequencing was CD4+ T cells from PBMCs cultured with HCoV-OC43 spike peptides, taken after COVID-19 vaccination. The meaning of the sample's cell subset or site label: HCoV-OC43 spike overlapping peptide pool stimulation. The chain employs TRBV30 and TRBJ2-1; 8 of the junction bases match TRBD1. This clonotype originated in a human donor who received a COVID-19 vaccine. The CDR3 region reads CAWGQGYNEQFF. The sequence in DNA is TGTGCCTGGGGACAGGGATACAATGAGCAGTTCTTC.